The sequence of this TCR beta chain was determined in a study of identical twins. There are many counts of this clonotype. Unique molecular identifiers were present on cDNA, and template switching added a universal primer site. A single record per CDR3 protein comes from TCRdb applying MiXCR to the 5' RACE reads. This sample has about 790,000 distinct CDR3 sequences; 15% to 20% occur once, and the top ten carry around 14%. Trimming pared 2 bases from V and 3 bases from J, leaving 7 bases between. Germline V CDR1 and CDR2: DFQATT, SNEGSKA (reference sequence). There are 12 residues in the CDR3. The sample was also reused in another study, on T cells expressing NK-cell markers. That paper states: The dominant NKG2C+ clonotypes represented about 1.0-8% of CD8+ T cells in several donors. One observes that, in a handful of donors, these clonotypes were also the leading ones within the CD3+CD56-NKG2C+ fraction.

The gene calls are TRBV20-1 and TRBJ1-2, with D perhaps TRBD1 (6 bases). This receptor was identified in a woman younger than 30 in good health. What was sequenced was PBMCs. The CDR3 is CSARNRDYGYTF. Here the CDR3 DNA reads TGCAGTGCTAGAAACAGGGACTATGGCTACACCTTC.